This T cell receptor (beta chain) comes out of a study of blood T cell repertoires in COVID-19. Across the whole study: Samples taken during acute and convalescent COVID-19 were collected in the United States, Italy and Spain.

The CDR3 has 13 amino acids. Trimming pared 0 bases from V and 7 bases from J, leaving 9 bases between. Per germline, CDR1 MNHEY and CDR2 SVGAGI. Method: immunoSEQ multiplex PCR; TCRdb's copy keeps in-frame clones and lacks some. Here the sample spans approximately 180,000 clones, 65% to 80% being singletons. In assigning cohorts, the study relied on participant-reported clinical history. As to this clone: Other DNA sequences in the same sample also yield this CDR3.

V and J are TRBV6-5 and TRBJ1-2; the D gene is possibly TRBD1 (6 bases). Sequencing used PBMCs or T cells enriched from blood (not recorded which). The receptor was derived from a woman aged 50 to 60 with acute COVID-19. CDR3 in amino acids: CASSYSTGSGYTF. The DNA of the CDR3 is TGTGCCAGCAGTTACTCAACAGGGAGTGGCTACACCTTC.